Listed here is a single T cell receptor (beta chain). CDR3 length: 22 residues. Germline V gene data show CDR1 as MNHEY and CDR2 as SMNVEV (reference sequence). The trim removed 6 bases at V and 1 base at J, leaving 21 bases unmatched. This sample was taken from a study of technical replicates of blood from a few donors. Clones were read by immunoSEQ multiplex PCR, and TCRdb kept only the in-frame ones, dropping some. The sample lists tens of thousands of clones; nearly 98% were seen once. The clonotype originates from a human donor in good health. Sequencing was carried out using T cells isolated from PBMCs. The V call is TRBV27, the J call TRBJ2-5, with TRBD2 matching 15 bases. The CDR3 spells CASRQNRTSGRERVRSQETQYF. Written as DNA, the CDR3 is TGTGCCAGCAGACAAAACAGGACTAGCGGGAGGGAACGGGTTAGGAGCCAAGAGACCCAGTACTTC.